The next 27 T cell receptor beta chains were all read from a single sample in a study of T cell responses to AZD1222 COVID-19 vaccine. Sequencing used immunoSEQ multiplex PCR; TCRdb keeps in-frame clones, though not all of them. Seen here are about 150,000 clones, roughly 88% observed once, and the top ten hold about 3.3%. Here the sequenced sample was peripheral blood, taken on day 0 of MenACWY control vaccination. The source is an adult in good health.

This rearrangement joins TRBV7-9 to TRBJ1-1; 8 nucleotides align to TRBD1. CDR3 length equals 16 residues. V lost 5 bases to trimming and J lost 0 bases; unmatched junction nucleotides: 8. CDR1 and CDR2 from the germline V gene are SEHNR and FQNEAQ (reference sequence). For the CDR3, the DNA is TGTGCCAGCAGCCCGCGCCCAGGGGGCTTGAACACTGAAGCTTTCTTT. Residues: CASSPRPGGLNTEAFF.

The sample holds a few counts of this clone. V is TRBV3-1 (or the pseudogene TRBV3-2) and J is TRBJ2-5; a weak D match, TRBD2 (6 bases). The CDR3 has 16 residues. Germline values: CDR1 LGHDT, CDR2 YNNKEL (reference sequence). Trimming cost V 1 base and J 0 bases, with 12 bases left between them. CDR3 sequence reads: CASSQGGGANQETQYF. In DNA form, the CDR3 reads TGTGCCAGCAGCCAAGGAGGCGGGGCGAACCAAGAGACCCAGTACTTC.

The J gene is TRBJ2-1, the V gene TRBV4-3; D gene unclear. With 4 bases removed from V and 5 bases from J, the gap between germline ends came to 15 bases. This CDR3 is 15 amino acids long. CDR1 and CDR2 from the germline V gene are LGHNA and YSLEER. This chain's CDR3 is CASSLRQWTNNEQFF. CDR3 DNA sequence: TGCGCCAGCAGCCTCAGACAATGGACCAACAATGAGCAGTTCTTC.

The gene calls are TRBV24-1 and TRBJ2-2, with unresolved D. The germline V and J ends were trimmed by 1 base and 4 bases, with 6 bases remaining between them. The CDR3 sequence is 14 residues long. CDR1 KGHDR and CDR2 SFDVKD come from the germline V gene. CDR3 nucleotide sequence: TGTGCCACCAGTGATTTCGACTCCACCGGGGAGCTGTTTTTT. It encodes CATSDFDSTGELFF.

The rearrangement joins TRBV7-2 to TRBJ1-1; tentatively, D is TRBD1 (5 bases). Germline V gene data show CDR1 as SGHTA and CDR2 as FQGNSA. There are 14 residues in the CDR3. V was shortened by 5 bases and J by 0 bases, with 10 bases between the two germline ends. CDR3 protein: CASSGSRVNTEAFF. As DNA, the CDR3 is TGTGCCAGCAGCGGAAGCAGGGTGAACACTGAAGCTTTCTTT.

The chain links TRBV28 to TRBJ2-1; 8 bases align to TRBD2. The CDR3 length is 16 residues. V lost 3 bases to trimming and J lost 8 bases; unmatched junction nucleotides: 12. In germline, CDR1 is MDHEN, CDR2 SYDVKM. CDR3 protein: CASSFPGTRKLDEQFF. CDR3 coding DNA: TGTGCCAGCAGTTTCCCCGGGACTAGGAAGCTCGATGAGCAGTTCTTC. Variable domain in full (rest from reference TRBV28 and TRBJ2-1): DVKVTQSSRYLVKRTGEKVFLECVQDMDHENMFWYRQDPGLGLRLIYFSYDVKMKEKGDIPEGYSVSREKKERFSLILESASTNQTSMYLCASSFPGTRKLDEQFFGPGTRLTVL.

V is TRBV5-1 and J is TRBJ1-6; D is unclear. CDR1 and CDR2 (germline): SGHRS, YFSETQ. Trimming took off 3 bases at V and 10 bases at J, with 17 bases between the two ends. This CDR3 region has 15 residues. CDR3 bases: TGCGCCAGCAGCTCGGCAGACGGTGCCAGGTCACCCCTCCACTTT. Translating gives CASSSADGARSPLHF.

This rearrangement joins TRBV18 to TRBJ2-3, with 8 positions matching TRBD2. There are 16 residues in the CDR3. The germline gives CDR1 KGHSH, CDR2 LQKENI. Trimming at V came to 2 bases and at J to 2 bases, leaving 6 bases not matched to a gene. The CDR3 DNA is TGTGCCAGCTCACCAGTACTAGCGGCCAACACAGATACGCAGTATTTT. As protein: CASSPVLAANTDTQYF.

The chain is built from TRBV5-1 and TRBJ1-1; 8 bases agree with TRBD1. Germline V CDR1 and CDR2: SGHRS, YFSETQ. J gave up 6 bases and V 3 bases, and 7 bases lay outside the gene matches. CDR3 length equals 14 residues. CDR3 sequence reads: CASSSSQGEAEAFF. CDR3 nucleotide sequence: TGCGCCAGCAGCTCATCACAGGGGGAAGCTGAAGCTTTCTTT.

The chain couples TRBV11-2 to TRBJ1-2; D perhaps matches TRBD1 (5 bases). Looked up from germline, CDR1 is SGHAT and CDR2 is FQNNGV. This CDR3 comprises 12 residues. Trimming left V 2 bases short and J 6 bases short, with 7 bases between. CDR3 region: CASSLLRDGYTF. The CDR3 region has the DNA TGTGCCAGCAGCTTACTCAGGGATGGCTACACCTTC.

The chain links TRBV2 to TRBJ2-7; D is unresolved. Trimming left V 9 bases short and J 3 bases short, with 9 bases between. The germline V gene has CDR1 SNHLY and CDR2 FYNNEI. The CDR3 sequence is 11 residues long. CDR3 protein: CARRSGYEQYF. The CDR3 coding sequence is TGTGCCAGACGGTCGGGCTACGAGCAGTACTTC.

The CDR3 protein is CASAWGFSSYNEQFF. CDR3 coding DNA: TGTGCTAGTGCCTGGGGGTTTAGCTCCTACAATGAGCAGTTCTTC. The J gene is TRBJ2-1, the V gene TRBV12-5; D is tentatively TRBD1 or TRBD2 (5 bases each). Germline V CDR1 and CDR2: LGHNT, FRNRAP. The V and J ends lost 7 bases and 0 bases respectively, with 13 bases between them. This CDR3 is 15 amino acids long.

The sample holds one count of this clone. J is TRBJ2-2 and V is TRBV6-1, with 7 positions matching TRBD2. Trimming took 1 base from V and 6 from J; bases not matched to a gene: 8. Per germline, CDR1 MNHNS and CDR2 SASEGT. This CDR3 has 16 residues. The CDR3 DNA follows: TGTGCCAGCAGTGAAGGGGAGCGGGGAAACGCCGGGGAGCTGTTTTTT. This translates into CASSEGERGNAGELFF.

This clone appeared once. V and J are TRBV7-2 and TRBJ1-2; 9 bases fit TRBD1. The germline CDR1 and CDR2 sequences are SGHTA and FQGNSA. V lost 4 bases and J lost 7; bases outside the gene matches: 13. The CDR3 totals 16 residues. This chain's CDR3 is CASSSAVATGGLGYTF. The CDR3 bases are TGTGCCAGCAGCTCCGCGGTAGCAACAGGGGGCCTTGGCTACACCTTC.

The chain has TRBV11-3 and TRBJ2-3; D is uncertain. V shed 5 bases and J shed 2 bases, with 8 bases lying between them. Germline CDR1 is SGHNT and CDR2 is YENEEA. The CDR3 loop spans 13 amino acids. The CDR3: CASSQDLTDTQYF. Here the CDR3 DNA reads TGTGCCAGCAGCCAGGACCTCACAGATACGCAGTATTTT. Based on the CDR3 plus reference TRBV11-3 and TRBJ2-3, the full variable domain is EAGVVQSPRYKIIEKKQPVAFWCNPISGHNTLYWYLQNLGQGPELLIRYENEEAVDDSQLPKDRFSAERLKGVDSTLKIQPAELGDSAVYLCASSQDLTDTQYFGPGTRLTVL.

This chain uses TRBV28 with TRBJ1-2; 10 bases are a match to TRBD1. V lost 6 bases to trimming and J lost 8 bases; unmatched junction nucleotides: 12. CDR1 and CDR2 from the germline V gene are MDHEN and SYDVKM. This CDR3 has 15 residues. As DNA, the CDR3 is TGTGCCAGCAGAAAGACCGGGACAGGGGAACGGGGCTACACCTTC. Translation: CASRKTGTGERGYTF.

The V gene is TRBV29-1, the J gene TRBJ2-7; 7 bases are shared with TRBD1. The germline V gene encodes CDR1 SQVTM and CDR2 ANQGSEA. Unmatched junction bases numbered 3, after V lost 7 bases and J lost 0 bases. The CDR3 totals 12 residues. CDR3 nucleotide sequence: TGCAGCGCTTCAGGGGGCTCCTACGAGCAGTACTTC. It yields the protein CSASGGSYEQYF.

The V call is TRBV2, the J call TRBJ1-6, with a possible D match to TRBD1 (6 bases). The ends were cut back, 6 bases at V and 7 bases at J, with 16 bases in the middle. Per the germline V gene, CDR1 is SNHLY and CDR2 is FYNNEI. The CDR3 length is 15 residues. CDR3 DNA sequence: TGTGCCAGCAGCCAGGACAGCGTACAAAATTCACCCCTCCACTTT. Encoded protein: CASSQDSVQNSPLHF.

V and J are TRBV7-3 and TRBJ2-7; 9 bases fit TRBD1. V dropped 5 bases and J dropped 1; count of bases not matched to a gene: 6. Germline values: CDR1 SGHTA, CDR2 FQGTGA. CDR3 length: 15 amino acids. The DNA of the CDR3 is TGTGCCAGCAGCACTACAGGGGGCGCTTCCTACGAGCAGTACTTC. Its translation: CASSTTGGASYEQYF.

The chain links TRBV5-1 to TRBJ1-2, with D maybe TRBD1 (5 bases). Germline V lookup: CDR1 SGHRS, CDR2 YFSETQ. This CDR3 has 13 amino acids. Trimming took 4 bases from V and 0 from J, leaving 7 bases between them. This chain's CDR3 is CASSGGSNYGYTF. The CDR3 region has the DNA TGCGCCAGCAGCGGGGGTTCTAACTATGGCTACACCTTC.

The V gene is TRBV24-1, the J gene TRBJ2-3; D remains unclear. The CDR3 has 12 residues. CDR1 is KGHDR and CDR2 is SFDVKD in the germline V gene. Trimming took 1 base from V and 6 from J, leaving 4 bases between them. The CDR3 DNA reads as TGTGCCACCAGTGATTTTGCTGATACGCAGTATTTT. Translated: CATSDFADTQYF.

This clone came up a few times. The chain combines TRBV7-9 with TRBJ1-1; the D is unclear. This CDR3 contains 13 residues. V gave up 5 bases and J gave up 4 bases, with 11 bases separating them. Per germline, CDR1 SEHNR and CDR2 FQNEAQ (reference sequence). CDR3 residues: CASSVFGGTEAFF. The CDR3 DNA reads TGTGCCAGCAGCGTGTTCGGTGGCACTGAAGCTTTCTTT. The whole variable domain, remainder taken from reference TRBV7-9 and TRBJ1-1, is DTGVSQNPRHKITKRGQNVTFRCDPISEHNRLYWYRQTLGQGPEFLTYFQNEAQLEKSRLLSDRFSAERPKGSFSTLEIQRTEQGDSAMYLCASSVFGGTEAFFGQGTRLTVV.

This sequence joins TRBV9 and TRBJ2-7; D not certain. Germline values: CDR1 SGDLS, CDR2 YYNGEE. There are 14 residues in the CDR3. The V gene lost 5 bases and the J gene lost 3 bases, with 15 bases spanning the gap. This CDR3 is CASSPPGSYYEQYF. CDR3 nucleotide sequence: TGTGCCAGCAGTCCTCCTGGGTCCTACTACGAGCAGTACTTC.

The V and J genes are TRBV6-5 and TRBJ1-1; no clear D gene. Germline-derived CDR1 and CDR2 are MNHEY and SVGAGI. The V end was cut by 2 bases, the J end by 7 bases, with 11 bases between. The CDR3 is made up of 13 amino acids. CDR3 loop: CASSYPSTVEAFF. DNA for the CDR3: TGTGCCAGCAGTTACCCGTCGACGGTTGAAGCTTTCTTT.

CDR3 sequence reads: CASQQGAGNQPQHF. The CDR3 region has the DNA TGTGCCAGCCAACAGGGGGCCGGCAATCAGCCCCAGCATTTT. The chain employs TRBV6-5 and TRBJ1-5, with 9 nucleotides matching TRBD1. Germline CDR1 MNHEY, CDR2 SVGAGI. The CDR3 sequence is 14 residues long. Germline trimming cut 8 bases from V and 2 bases from J; bases unmatched to any gene: 4.

The chain couples TRBV7-9 to TRBJ2-4; TRBD1 or TRBD2 may be the D gene (5 bases each). The V gene lost 1 base and the J gene lost 8 bases, with 12 bases spanning the gap. Germline V CDR1 and CDR2: SEHNR, FQNEAQ (reference sequence). This CDR3 is built from 14 residues. CDR3 DNA: TGTGCCAGCAGCTTAGTTGAGGGGCGGGACATTCAGTACTTC. Translation: CASSLVEGRDIQYF.

The rearrangement links TRBV18 to TRBJ2-3; no reliable D call. Germline-derived CDR1 and CDR2 are KGHSH and LQKENI. The V end was cut by 0 bases, the J end by 0 bases, with 10 bases between. The CDR3 has 16 residues. The CDR3 DNA is TGTGCCAGCTCACCACCGTACCCTAGTAGCACAGATACGCAGTATTTT. Translating it yields CASSPPYPSSTDTQYF.